This T cell receptor beta chain was identified during a study of cytomegalovirus exposure and HLA in healthy donors. Looking at the study overall: Earlier results showed almost 120 million unique TCR beta sequences derived from roughly 190 million T cells.

Germline V gene lookup returns CDR1 SGHTA and CDR2 FQGNSA. The CDR3 contains 15 residues. Germline trimming cut 5 bases from V and 6 bases from J; bases unmatched to any gene: 11. Study-wide results and limits: Sequencing artifact likely explains a cluster of highly shared sequence variants. A later analysis linked a missense variant in DCLRE1C to the trimming of TCR beta V and J genes. Some 17,000 TCR beta sequences were associated with HLA alleles at 0.05 false discovery rate in a later analysis.

Primers included in the PCR were 60 Vbeta and 13 Jbeta primers. The protocol was immunoSEQ multiplex PCR, while the TCRdb copy is restricted to in-frame clones and leaves out a portion. Of roughly 120,000 clones in the sample, around 68% were seen once. Concerning this clone: Its antigen is currently unknown.

The V gene is TRBV7-2, the J gene TRBJ2-3; the match to TRBD2 covers 7 bases. What was sequenced was PBMCs. This clonotype was obtained from a woman between 50 and 59 years old in good health and CMV-seropositive. As DNA, the CDR3 is TGTGCCAGCAGCGTACCCGGCGGGAGCTCCGATACGCAGTATTTT. Its protein product is CASSVPGGSSDTQYF.